The 32 T cell receptor beta chains listed next were all sequenced from one sample in a study of shared clonotypes between healthy human individuals. Measured with immunoSEQ multiplex PCR; TCRdb has only the in-frame clones, and not every one. The table has 1.5 million to 1.9 million clones, 95% to 99% seen once; the top ten hold 0.4% to 0.55%. The sample was naive CD4+ T cells sorted from blood. Subset specified: CD45RA+ positively selected. The receptors stem from a man aged 25 to 40 in good health.

The chain carries TRBV5-6 and TRBJ1-1, with TRBD1 as a possible D gene (6 bases). The V end was cut by 1 base, the J end by 4 bases, with 14 bases between. This CDR3 contains 15 residues. The germline V gene has CDR1 SGHDT and CDR2 YYEEEE. The CDR3 loop reads CASSLILQGGTEAFF. CDR3 coding DNA: TGTGCCAGCAGCTTGATTTTACAGGGTGGCACTGAAGCTTTCTTT.

As regards this clone: Different DNA sequences within this sample yield the same CDR3. V is TRBV4-1 and J is TRBJ2-5; 7 bases fit TRBD2. With V trimmed by 1 base and J by 5 bases, 1 base remained unmatched. The CDR3 length is 13 residues. The V gene's germline CDR1 is MGHRA and CDR2 YSYEKL. CDR3 loop: CASSQGLAETQYF. For the CDR3, the DNA is TGCGCCAGCAGCCAAGGACTAGCCGAGACCCAGTACTTC.

Points on this clone: At the DNA level, this CDR3 is encoded by other sequences in the same sample as well. The CDR3 spells CASSVRREPYEQYF. As DNA, the CDR3 is TGTGCCAGCAGCGTTAGGCGGGAACCCTACGAGCAGTACTTC. This chain connects TRBV9 to TRBJ2-7; D is possibly TRBD2 (6 bases). The CDR3 totals 14 residues. The germline V gene has CDR1 SGDLS and CDR2 YYNGEE. V lost 2 bases and J lost 2, with 11 bases in between.

This chain uses TRBV7-6 with TRBJ2-1; 9 nucleotides agree with TRBD1. V lost 6 bases, J lost 3 bases, and 6 bases stayed unmatched. This CDR3 comprises 15 residues. The germline V gene encodes CDR1 SGHVS and CDR2 FNYEAQ. In nucleotides, the CDR3 is TGTGCCAGCAGTCTTCAGGGACAGGGCTACAATGAGCAGTTCTTC. Protein product: CASSLQGQGYNEQFF.

The gene calls are TRBV5-1 and TRBJ2-3; 7 bases fit TRBD2. V dropped 4 bases and J dropped 0; count of bases not matched to a gene: 8. Per the germline V gene, CDR1 is SGHRS and CDR2 is YFSETQ. This CDR3 is 16 amino acids long. The chain's CDR3 is CASSPFLGGSTDTQYF. CDR3 in DNA: TGCGCCAGCAGCCCTTTTTTGGGAGGGAGCACAGATACGCAGTATTTT.

The gene calls are TRBV18 and TRBJ2-3; 8 bases are a match to TRBD2. Trimming removed 4 bases from V and 3 bases from J; junction bases left unmatched: 15. This CDR3 has 18 residues. The germline V gene has CDR1 KGHSH and CDR2 LQKENI. CDR3: CASSRWLAGSSQTDTQYF. In nucleotides, the CDR3 is TGTGCCAGCTCACGATGGCTAGCGGGCTCCTCCCAGACAGATACGCAGTATTTT.

This chain connects TRBV5-1 to TRBJ2-2, with 7 bases fitting TRBD1. The V and J ends lost 0 bases and 6 bases, in that order; junction bases with no gene match: 5. Per germline, CDR1 SGHRS and CDR2 YFSETQ. The CDR3 covers 15 residues. CDR3 in amino acids: CASSLDRGSAGELFF. DNA for the CDR3: TGCGCCAGCAGCTTGGACAGGGGTTCAGCCGGGGAGCTGTTTTTT.

J is TRBJ2-7 and V is TRBV7-2; possible D gene TRBD2, 5 bases. V lost 6 bases to trimming and J lost 2 bases, with 17 bases between them. This CDR3 is built from 15 residues. Germline V CDR1 and CDR2: SGHTA, FQGNSA. The CDR3 DNA reads TGTGCCAGCAGGACTGTTGCCGGGATTCCCTACGAGCAGTACTTC. Encoded protein: CASRTVAGIPYEQYF.

This chain connects TRBV14 to TRBJ2-7; D gene ambiguous. V was cut by 4 bases and J by 2 bases, with 15 bases left in between. The CDR3 contains 15 residues. Germline V gene sequence: CDR1 SGHDN, CDR2 FVKESK. The CDR3 sequence: CASSPRMGVTYEQYF. CDR3 in DNA: TGTGCCAGCAGCCCAAGAATGGGTGTTACCTACGAGCAGTACTTC.

The rearrangement links TRBV9 to TRBJ1-4, with TRBD1 matching 8 bases. This CDR3 has 15 amino acids. Trimming at V came to 4 bases and at J to 4 bases, leaving 6 bases not matched to a gene. The germline V gene has CDR1 SGDLS and CDR2 YYNGEE. The CDR3 DNA sequence: TGTGCCAGCAGCCTTAACGACAGGGGTAATGAAAAACTGTTTTTT. Translation gives CASSLNDRGNEKLFF.

The chain recombines TRBV5-1 with TRBJ2-1, with 7 bases matching TRBD1. Germline values: CDR1 SGHRS, CDR2 YFSETQ. The junction had 11 bases not matched to a gene; V was cut back by 0 bases and J by 5 bases. The CDR3 length is 17 residues. Here the CDR3 DNA reads TGCGCCAGCAGCTTGGCGGTTTTGGGGACAGTTAACAATGAGCAGTTCTTC. Its translation: CASSLAVLGTVNNEQFF.

This chain links TRBV28 with TRBJ2-7, with TRBD1 matching 10 bases. This CDR3 spans 15 amino acids. Germline V gives CDR1 MDHEN, CDR2 SYDVKM. V shed 5 bases, J shed 5 bases, and the junction held 9 bases outside the gene matches. The CDR3 nucleotides read TGTGCCAGCAGTATGATCGACAGGGGGCGCGACGAGCAGTACTTC. Translating gives CASSMIDRGRDEQYF.

The chain employs TRBV27 and TRBJ2-4; TRBD1 or TRBD2 may be the D gene (6 bases each). V shed 6 bases and J shed 7 bases, with 22 bases lying between them. CDR3 length: 16 amino acids. Germline V lookup: CDR1 MNHEY, CDR2 SMNVEV (reference sequence). CDR3 protein: CASRDSGASLANIQYF. The CDR3 nucleotides read TGTGCCAGCAGGGATTCGGGGGCGTCACTAGCCAACATTCAGTACTTC.

The CDR3 spells CASSQNRGLTGYTF. CDR3 sequence (DNA): TGTGCCAGCAGCCAAAACAGGGGGTTAACTGGCTACACCTTC. This chain connects TRBV27 to TRBJ1-2, with 8 nucleotides matching TRBD1. The CDR3 consists of 14 residues. Per germline, CDR1 MNHEY and CDR2 SMNVEV (reference sequence). Unmatched junction bases numbered 10, after V lost 6 bases and J lost 7 bases.

The chain uses TRBV2 and TRBJ2-7, with 8 bases lining up with TRBD1. The germline V gene has CDR1 SNHLY and CDR2 FYNNEI. This CDR3 contains 16 residues. The junction had 10 bases not matched to a gene; V was cut back by 4 bases and J by 2 bases. The CDR3 DNA is TGTGCCAGCAGTGTTATAACACCGGGACAGGCCTACGAGCAGTACTTC. Translated: CASSVITPGQAYEQYF. The complete variable domain, with remaining parts taken from reference TRBV2 and TRBJ2-7, reads EPEVTQTPSHQVTQMGQEVILRCVPISNHLYFYWYRQILGQKVEFLVSFYNNEISEKSEIFDDQFSVERPDGSNFTLKIRSTKLEDSAMYFCASSVITPGQAYEQYFGPGTRLTVT.

The chain is built from TRBV7-8 and TRBJ2-1, with D perhaps TRBD2 (5 bases). Trimming shortened V by 3 bases and J by 0 bases, and 12 bases separated the two germline ends. This CDR3 is built from 16 residues. Germline CDR1 reads SGHVS; CDR2 reads FQNEAQ. The CDR3 protein is CASSFRLQSSYNEQFF. The DNA of the CDR3 is TGTGCCAGCAGCTTTAGACTACAGAGCTCCTACAATGAGCAGTTCTTC.

About this clone itself: A read error may explain this, as a much larger clone is one base away. Additional DNA sequences in this sample encode the identical CDR3. The chain recombines TRBV18 with TRBJ2-5; no clear D. This CDR3 has 11 residues. Trimming pared 4 bases from V and 3 bases from J, leaving 3 bases between. CDR1 and CDR2 (germline): KGHSH, LQKENI. Written as DNA, the CDR3 is TGTGCCAGCTCACGGAAAGAGACCCAGTACTTC. It is translated as CASSRKETQYF.

The J gene is TRBJ2-7, the V gene TRBV7-2; D remains ambiguous. Germline lookup yields CDR1 SGHTA and CDR2 FQGNSA. The CDR3 runs to 12 residues. V was pared by 2 bases and J by 4 bases, with 6 bases between. CDR3 in amino acids: CASSLKGYEQYF. The CDR3 DNA reads TGTGCCAGCAGCTTAAAAGGTTACGAGCAGTACTTC. Full variable domain (outside the CDR3, taken from reference TRBV7-2 and TRBJ2-7): GAGVSQSPSNKVTEKGKDVELRCDPISGHTALYWYRQSLGQGLEFLIYFQGNSAPDKSGLPSDRFSAERTGGSVSTLTIQRTQQEDSAVYLCASSLKGYEQYFGPGTRLTVT.

Only one count was recorded for this clone. The chain combines TRBV18 with TRBJ2-7, with D uncertain. The CDR3 consists of 13 residues. From germline, CDR1 is KGHSH and CDR2 LQKENI. V was clipped by 2 bases and J by 6 bases, with 11 bases between them. In nucleotides, the CDR3 is TGTGCCAGCTCACCATCCGGACCTAGCGAGCAGTACTTC. It translates to CASSPSGPSEQYF.

The V call is TRBV6-1, the J call TRBJ2-7; D not certain. Germline V gives CDR1 MNHNS, CDR2 SASEGT. The CDR3 spans 14 residues. The ends were cut back, 4 bases at V and 2 bases at J, with 12 bases in the middle. CDR3 loop: CASSAMFNAYEQYF. The CDR3, as DNA: TGTGCCAGCAGTGCCATGTTTAACGCCTACGAGCAGTACTTC.

Of note for this clone: Other DNA sequences from this sample encode an identical CDR3 as well. The chain joins TRBV18 to TRBJ2-1, with 11 bases identical to TRBD2. CDR1 and CDR2 from the germline V gene are KGHSH and LQKENI. V dropped 3 bases and J dropped 7; count of bases not matched to a gene: 5. This CDR3 comprises 15 residues. CDR3 nucleotide sequence: TGTGCCAGCTCACCTCCGGGACTAGCGGATAATGAGCAGTTCTTC. Protein: CASSPPGLADNEQFF.

J is TRBJ1-1 and V is TRBV5-5; D possibly corresponds to TRBD1 (5 bases). Germline V gene lookup returns CDR1 SGHKS and CDR2 YYEKEE (reference sequence). Trimming left V 4 bases short and J 7 bases short, with 14 bases between. This CDR3 comprises 13 residues. DNA of the CDR3: TGTGCCAGCAGCAATACAGGAGTTTATGAAGCTTTCTTT. Translating gives CASSNTGVYEAFF.

V gene TRBV7-2 combines with J gene TRBJ1-5, with D maybe TRBD1 (5 bases). The CDR3 extends over 15 amino acids. The germline V gene encodes CDR1 SGHTA and CDR2 FQGNSA. Trimming removed 5 bases from V and 6 bases from J, with 17 bases in between. CDR3 nucleotides: TGTGCCAGCAGCCTTAACTCTGCGGGGACTCAGCCCCAGCATTTT. As protein: CASSLNSAGTQPQHF.

Of note for this clone: Other DNA sequences of this sample code for an identical CDR3. The rearrangement uses TRBV9 and TRBJ1-3; possible D gene TRBD1, 6 bases. V lost 5 bases, J lost 4 bases, and 10 bases lay in between. CDR1 and CDR2 (germline): SGDLS, YYNGEE. This CDR3 has 13 amino acids. The CDR3: CASSTGQGNTIYF. The CDR3 DNA reads as TGTGCCAGCAGTACGGGACAAGGAAACACCATATATTTT.

Remarks on this clone: This same CDR3 is encoded by further DNA sequences in the sample. The chain uses TRBV6-5 and TRBJ1-2; a possible D gene is TRBD1 (5 bases). V was trimmed by 0 bases and J by 4 bases, leaving 9 bases between them. CDR3 length equals 14 residues. CDR1 and CDR2 (germline): MNHEY, SVGAGI. CDR3 protein: CASSYSTGGYGYTF. The CDR3 coding sequence is TGTGCCAGCAGTTACTCGACTGGGGGCTATGGCTACACCTTC.

As for this clone: The same CDR3 can be traced to other DNA sequences in this sample. The chain has TRBV28 and TRBJ2-7, with D unclear. The V end lost 4 bases, the J end lost 0 bases, and 7 bases lay between the germline ends. CDR3 size: 13 residues. The V gene's germline CDR1 is MDHEN and CDR2 SYDVKM. CDR3 in amino acids: CASSSGVSYEQYF. The CDR3 DNA is TGTGCCAGCAGTTCAGGCGTCTCCTACGAGCAGTACTTC.

This chain links TRBV6-5 with TRBJ2-7; TRBD1 is a possible D gene (6 bases). The CDR3 contains 15 residues. The germline CDR1 and CDR2 sequences are MNHEY and SVGAGI. V gave up 5 bases and J gave up 3 bases, with 17 bases separating them. CDR3 sequence: CASSQFRGVSYEQYF. The DNA of the CDR3 is TGTGCCAGCAGTCAGTTCAGGGGAGTGAGCTACGAGCAGTACTTC.

The rearrangement joins TRBV19 to TRBJ2-2; D possibly corresponds to TRBD2 (7 bases). There are 17 residues in the CDR3. The germline CDR1 and CDR2 sequences are LNHDA and SQIVND (reference sequence). V was clipped by 2 bases and J by 0 bases, with 13 bases between them. The CDR3 region has the DNA TGTGCCAGTAGTATAAGGGGGGGACAAACGAACACCGGGGAGCTGTTTTTT. This encodes CASSIRGGQTNTGELFF. Complete variable domain (other parts from reference TRBV19 and TRBJ2-2): DGGITQSPKYLFRKEGQNVTLSCEQNLNHDAMYWYRQDPGQGLRLIYYSQIVNDFQKGDIAEGYSVSREKKESFPLTVTSAQKNPTAFYLCASSIRGGQTNTGELFFGEGSRLTVL.

The genes are TRBV10-3 and TRBJ1-3; possible D gene TRBD1, 5 bases. This CDR3 has 12 residues. CDR1 ENHRY and CDR2 SYGVKD come from the germline V gene. V lost 6 bases and J lost 4, with 7 bases in between. The CDR3: CAIRGTGNTIYF. CDR3 nucleotides: TGTGCCATCAGGGGGACGGGAAACACCATATATTTT.

The chain has TRBV9 and TRBJ2-7, with 9 bases aligning to TRBD1. The CDR3 spans 13 residues. V trimming: 3 bases; J trimming: 7 bases; junction bases outside the gene matches: 5. Per the germline V gene, CDR1 is SGDLS and CDR2 is YYNGEE. CDR3 residues: CASSDRGLREQYF. In DNA, the CDR3 is TGTGCCAGCAGCGACAGGGGGCTAAGGGAGCAGTACTTC.

V is TRBV13 and J is TRBJ2-3; D ambiguous. V was cut by 5 bases and J by 0 bases, with 6 bases left in between. The CDR3 runs 13 residues. Per germline, CDR1 PRHDT and CDR2 FYEKMQ (reference sequence). CDR3 sequence: CASSRRSTDTQYF. CDR3 nucleotides: TGTGCCAGCAGCAGGAGAAGCACAGATACGCAGTATTTT.

V is TRBV5-1 and J is TRBJ2-7, with TRBD1 identical over 8 bases. J was trimmed by 6 bases and V by 1 base; bases with no gene match: 9. The CDR3 length is 15 residues. Germline CDR1 is SGHRS and CDR2 is YFSETQ. The chain's CDR3 is CASSLRQGMLGEQYF. The CDR3 nucleotides are TGCGCCAGCAGCTTGAGACAGGGGATGTTGGGCGAGCAGTACTTC.